This TCR beta chain emerged from a study of lung T cells in sarcoidosis with Löfgren's syndrome. Study conclusions and caveats: Multiple Löfgren's syndrome patients reportedly shared TRAV12-1 and TRBV2 CDR3 motifs, suggesting public CD4+ TCRs.

TCRdb processed the reads anew with MiXCR; each CDR3 protein has one entry. The sample holds more than 2,000 distinct CDR3 sequences, about 23% seen once. Sample share makes this clonotype medium-sized. Its antigen is undetermined. This CDR3 contains 13 residues. The V end lost 6 bases, the J end lost 4 bases, and 15 bases lay between the germline ends. Germline CDR1 reads DFQATT; CDR2 reads SNEGSKA (reference sequence). The sample comprised CD4+ T cells from bronchoalveolar lavage. This chain links TRBV20-1 with TRBJ1-1; the D is unclear. The TCR was taken from a human donor with sarcoidosis (Löfgren's syndrome or another form), or a control subject (not recorded which). The CDR3 here is CSALTPHGTEAFF. Written as DNA, the CDR3 is TGCAGTGCACTGACCCCTCACGGCACTGAAGCTTTCTTT.